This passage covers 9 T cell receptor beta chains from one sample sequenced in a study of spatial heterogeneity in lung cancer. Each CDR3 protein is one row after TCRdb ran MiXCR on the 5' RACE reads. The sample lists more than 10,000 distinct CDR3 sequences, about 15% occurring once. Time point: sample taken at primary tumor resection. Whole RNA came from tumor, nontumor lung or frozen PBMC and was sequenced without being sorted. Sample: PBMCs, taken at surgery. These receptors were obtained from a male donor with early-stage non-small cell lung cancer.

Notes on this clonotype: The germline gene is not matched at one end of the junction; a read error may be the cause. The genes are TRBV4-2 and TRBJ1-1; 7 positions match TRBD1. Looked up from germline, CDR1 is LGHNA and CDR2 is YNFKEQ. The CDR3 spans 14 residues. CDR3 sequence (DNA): TGTGCCAGCAGCCATGGGACAGAAGGAACTGAAGCTTTGTTT. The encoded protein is CASSHGTEGTEALF.

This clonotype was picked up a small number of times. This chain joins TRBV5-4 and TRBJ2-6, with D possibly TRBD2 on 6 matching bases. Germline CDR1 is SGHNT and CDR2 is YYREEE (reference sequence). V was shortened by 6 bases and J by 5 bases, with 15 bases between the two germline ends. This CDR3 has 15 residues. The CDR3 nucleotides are TGTGCCAGCAACCGCGGGGTAGGAAGGGCCAACGTCCTGACTTTC. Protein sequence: CASNRGVGRANVLTF.

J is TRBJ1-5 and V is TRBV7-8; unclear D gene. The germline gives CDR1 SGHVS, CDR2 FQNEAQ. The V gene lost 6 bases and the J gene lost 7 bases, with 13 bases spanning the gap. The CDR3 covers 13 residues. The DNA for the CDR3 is TGTGCCAGCAGGGGGATGGGAGGACAGCCCCAGCATTTT. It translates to CASRGMGGQPQHF. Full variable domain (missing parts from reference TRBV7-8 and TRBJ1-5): GAGVSQSPRYKVAKRGQDVALRCDPISGHVSLFWYQQALGQGPEFLTYFQNEAQLDKSGLPSDRFFAERPEGSVSTLKIQRTQQEDSAVYLCASRGMGGQPQHFGDGTRLSIL.

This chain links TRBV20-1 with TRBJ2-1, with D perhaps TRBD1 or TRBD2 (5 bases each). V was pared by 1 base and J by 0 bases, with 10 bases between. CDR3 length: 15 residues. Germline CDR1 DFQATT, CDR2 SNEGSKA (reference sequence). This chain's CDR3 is CSARGGWSSYNEQFF. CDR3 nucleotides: TGCAGTGCTAGAGGGGGGTGGAGCTCCTACAATGAGCAGTTCTTC.

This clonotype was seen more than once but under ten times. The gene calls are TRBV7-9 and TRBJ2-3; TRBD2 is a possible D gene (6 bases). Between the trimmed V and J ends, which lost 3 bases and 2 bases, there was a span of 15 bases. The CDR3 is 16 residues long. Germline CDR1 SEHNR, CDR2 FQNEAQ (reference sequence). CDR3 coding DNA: TGTGCCAGCAGCTTGAGGAGGGGTTATGCCACAGATACGCAGTATTTT. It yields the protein CASSLRRGYATDTQYF.

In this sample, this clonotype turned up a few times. As DNA, the CDR3 is TGTGCCTGGAGCCGGGACGCTTACAATGAGCAGTTCTTC. It translates to CAWSRDAYNEQFF. V gene TRBV30 combines with J gene TRBJ2-1; D is tentatively TRBD1 or TRBD2 (5 bases each). This CDR3 is built from 13 residues. V lost 3 bases to trimming and J lost 4 bases, with 10 bases between them. Germline V gene sequence: CDR1 GTSNPN, CDR2 SVGIG (reference sequence).

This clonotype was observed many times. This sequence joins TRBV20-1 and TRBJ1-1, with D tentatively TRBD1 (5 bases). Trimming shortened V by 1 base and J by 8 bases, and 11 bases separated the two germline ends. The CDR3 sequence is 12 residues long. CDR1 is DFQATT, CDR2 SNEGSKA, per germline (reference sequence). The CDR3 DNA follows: TGCAGTGCTAGAGTAGGGGATCTCGAAGCTTTCTTT. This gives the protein CSARVGDLEAFF.

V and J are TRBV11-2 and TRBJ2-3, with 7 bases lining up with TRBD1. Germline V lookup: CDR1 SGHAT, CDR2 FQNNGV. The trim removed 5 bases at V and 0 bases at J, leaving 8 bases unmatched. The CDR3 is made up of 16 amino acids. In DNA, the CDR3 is TGTGCCAGCAGCACCCGAGGGACAGACAGCACAGATACGCAGTATTTT. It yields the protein CASSTRGTDSTDTQYF.

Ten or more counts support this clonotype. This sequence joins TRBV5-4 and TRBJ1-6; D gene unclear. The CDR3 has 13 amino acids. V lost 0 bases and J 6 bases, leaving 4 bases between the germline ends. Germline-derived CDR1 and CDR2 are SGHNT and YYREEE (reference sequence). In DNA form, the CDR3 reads TGTGCCAGCAGCTTGGATACTAATTCACCCCTCCACTTT. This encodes CASSLDTNSPLHF.